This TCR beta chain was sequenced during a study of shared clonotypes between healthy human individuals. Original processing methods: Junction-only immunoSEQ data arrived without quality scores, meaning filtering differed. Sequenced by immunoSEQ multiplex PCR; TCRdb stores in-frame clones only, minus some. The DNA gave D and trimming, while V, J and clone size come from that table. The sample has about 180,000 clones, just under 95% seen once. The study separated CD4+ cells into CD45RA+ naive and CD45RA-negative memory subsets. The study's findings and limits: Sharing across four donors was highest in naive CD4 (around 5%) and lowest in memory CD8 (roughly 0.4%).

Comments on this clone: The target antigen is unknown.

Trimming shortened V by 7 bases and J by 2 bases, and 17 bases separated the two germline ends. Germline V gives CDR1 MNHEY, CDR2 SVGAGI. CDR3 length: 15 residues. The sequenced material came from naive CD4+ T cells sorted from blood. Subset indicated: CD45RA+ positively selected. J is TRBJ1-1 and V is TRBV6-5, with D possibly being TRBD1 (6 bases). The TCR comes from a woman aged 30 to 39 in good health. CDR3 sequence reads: CASKGPGHRNTEAFF. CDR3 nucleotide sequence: TGTGCCAGCAAGGGGCCGGGACACAGAAACACTGAAGCTTTCTTT.